These 22 T cell receptor beta chains originate from one sample sequenced in a study of molecular identifiers for immune sequencing clone quantification. TCRdb re-derived calls from the PCR reads in MiXCR, one entry per CDR3 protein. The sample consists of approximately 590,000 distinct CDR3 sequences, about 25% of them appearing once. The sequencing input was naive CD8+ T cells from blood, with Jurkat cell RNA spiked in. Subset here: FACS-sorted CD8+CD4-CCR7+CD45RA+ naive T cells. The receptors were gathered from a human donor in good health. Some libraries in this study had Jurkat cell RNA spiked in.

In its sample, this clonotype was seen a few times. Possible read error: a much larger clone is one base away. This rearrangement joins TRBV4-3 to TRBJ2-7; D remains ambiguous. This CDR3 is built from 13 residues. Deletions cut 1 base from V and 4 bases from J, with 8 bases between. CDR1 is LGHNA and CDR2 is YSLEER in the germline V gene. The CDR3 DNA reads as TGCGCCAGCAGCCAAGCCCGCCCGTACGAGCAGTACTTC. It yields the protein CASSQARPYEQYF.

This clonotype was counted ten times or more. V and J are TRBV7-8 and TRBJ1-4; D might be TRBD1 (6 bases). This CDR3 has 14 amino acids. Germline loops: CDR1 SGHVS, CDR2 FQNEAQ. V was shortened by 5 bases and J by 4 bases, with 11 bases between the two germline ends. The CDR3 region is CASSADSNNEKLFF. Here the CDR3 DNA reads TGTGCCAGCAGCGCGGACAGTAATAATGAAAAACTGTTTTTT.

This clonotype has a single count. V is TRBV9 and J is TRBJ2-5; TRBD2 agrees at 8 bases. Trimming took 0 bases from V and 6 from J; bases not matched to a gene: 7. This CDR3 is 15 amino acids long. Germline CDR1 reads SGDLS; CDR2 reads YYNGEE. The CDR3 spells CASSVDGSGKKTQYF. CDR3 bases: TGTGCCAGCAGCGTAGACGGTAGCGGGAAAAAGACCCAGTACTTC. The full variable domain, in which reference TRBV9 and TRBJ2-5 provide the parts outside the CDR3, is DSGVTQTPKHLITATGQRVTLRCSPRSGDLSVYWYQQSLDQGLQFLIQYYNGEERAKGNILERFSAQQFPDLHSELNLSSLELGDSALYFCASSVDGSGKKTQYFGPGTRLLVL.

This clonotype was seen repeatedly, ten times or more. The chain combines TRBV25-1 with TRBJ2-3; D possibly corresponds to TRBD2 (7 bases). Trimming pared 8 bases from V and 6 bases from J, leaving 21 bases between. The CDR3 length is 15 residues. CDR1 and CDR2 (germline): MGHDK, SYGVNS. As DNA, the CDR3 is TGTGCCAGCCGGGGGGCGGGAGTAGGGCCGGATACGCAGTATTTT. It specifies CASRGAGVGPDTQYF.

A word on this clonotype: An end of the junction differs from the germline gene, which may be a read error. The rearrangement links TRBV19 to TRBJ1-1; D remains unclear. This CDR3 has 12 residues. Germline lookup yields CDR1 LNHDA and CDR2 SQIVND (reference sequence). CDR3 sequence (DNA): TGTGCCTGTAGTATAGGTCTGGCTGAAGCTTTCTTT. Translation: CACSIGLAEAFF.

The chain couples TRBV9 to TRBJ2-7, with D possibly TRBD1 on 6 matching bases. This CDR3 is built from 14 residues. V was pared by 4 bases and J by 6 bases, with 17 bases between. The V gene's germline CDR1 is SGDLS and CDR2 YYNGEE. CDR3 loop: CASSLRDTGLEQYF. The CDR3 bases are TGTGCCAGCAGCCTCCGGGACACCGGCCTCGAGCAGTACTTC.

This CDR3 is CASSPLDRTSYNEQFF. The DNA of the CDR3 is TGTGCCAGCTCACCACTGGACAGGACATCCTACAATGAGCAGTTCTTC. The chain has TRBV18 and TRBJ2-1, with TRBD1 matching over 7 bases. V shed 1 base, J shed 1 base, and the junction held 4 bases outside the gene matches. The CDR3 is made up of 16 amino acids. Germline CDR1 is KGHSH and CDR2 is LQKENI.

On this clonotype itself: The junction and the germline gene differ at one end; a read error may be behind it. This chain uses TRBV7-9 with TRBJ1-5; the D gene is possibly TRBD1 (5 bases). This CDR3 contains 14 residues. Germline V lookup: CDR1 SEHNR, CDR2 FQNEAQ (reference sequence). The CDR3 here is CVSSLGQGDQPQHF. The CDR3 nucleotides are TGTGTCAGCAGCTTAGGCCAGGGTGATCAGCCCCAGCATTTT. Full variable domain (remainder filled in from reference TRBV7-9 and TRBJ1-5): DTGVSQNPRHKITKRGQNVTFRCDPISEHNRLYWYRQTLGQGPEFLTYFQNEAQLEKSRLLSDRFSAERPKGSFSTLEIQRTEQGDSAMYLCVSSLGQGDQPQHFGDGTRLSIL.

This clonotype was observed a few times. The chain employs TRBV10-2 and TRBJ2-3; 12 positions agree with TRBD2. This CDR3 spans 17 amino acids. In germline, CDR1 is WSHSY, CDR2 SAAADI. The V gene end was trimmed by 1 base and the J gene end by 3 bases; junction bases not matched to a gene: 5. CDR3 DNA sequence: TGCGCCAGCAGTGAGTTCCTGACTAGCGGGAGTACAGATACGCAGTATTTT. It encodes CASSEFLTSGSTDTQYF.

Ten or more counts support this clonotype. V and J are TRBV12-3 or TRBV12-4 and TRBJ2-7; D call uncertain. The CDR3 sequence is 14 residues long. The V end lost 6 bases, the J end lost 2 bases, and 14 bases lay between the germline ends. In nucleotides, the CDR3 is TGTGCCAGCAGCGGCCTAGTTGGTGCCTACGAGCAGTACTTC. Protein: CASSGLVGAYEQYF.

In the case of this clonotype: Just one base apart from a much larger clone, this may be a read error. The V and J genes are TRBV12-3 or TRBV12-4 and TRBJ2-1, with D perhaps matching TRBD2 (6 bases). V lost 8 bases, J lost 8 bases, and 19 bases lay in between. The CDR3 contains 14 residues. CDR3 amino acids: CASGPEGMHDEQFF. Here the CDR3 DNA reads TGTGCCAGCGGTCCGGAGGGGATGCACGATGAGCAGTTCTTC.

This clonotype showed up just a few times. This chain joins TRBV27 and TRBJ2-3, with D possibly TRBD2 on 6 matching bases. Trimming took 2 bases from V and 3 from J, leaving 12 bases between them. CDR3 length equals 15 residues. Germline V gene data show CDR1 as MNHEY and CDR2 as SMNVEV (reference sequence). The CDR3: CASSLAGPWTDTQYF. The DNA of the CDR3 is TGTGCCAGCAGTTTAGCGGGGCCTTGGACAGATACGCAGTATTTT.

On this clonotype itself: A read error may explain this, as a much larger clone is one base away. The V gene is TRBV28, the J gene TRBJ2-7; the match to TRBD1 covers 9 bases. CDR1 and CDR2 from the germline V gene are MDHEN and SYDVKM. Unmatched junction bases numbered 9, after V lost 8 bases and J lost 4 bases. The CDR3 spans 14 residues. The CDR3 region is CASGPTGGIYEQYF. As DNA, the CDR3 is TGTGCCAGCGGTCCCACAGGGGGCATTTACGAGCAGTACTTC.

This clonotype has ten or more counts. V usage is TRBV6-5 and J usage is TRBJ2-3; D possibly corresponds to TRBD1 (7 bases). This CDR3 is built from 15 residues. The V and J ends lost 5 bases and 7 bases respectively, with 19 bases between them. The V gene's germline CDR1 is MNHEY and CDR2 SVGAGI. CDR3 amino acids: CASSPPGGGWYTQYF. The CDR3 region has the DNA TGTGCCAGCAGTCCGCCCGGAGGGGGCTGGTATACGCAGTATTTT.

This clonotype was picked up a small number of times. The chain recombines TRBV29-1 with TRBJ1-2, with 9 positions matching TRBD1. The V gene's germline CDR1 is SQVTM and CDR2 ANQGSEA. V shed 3 bases, J shed 7 bases, and the junction held 12 bases outside the gene matches. The CDR3 length is 15 residues. CDR3: CSVEGLTGGAPGYTF. CDR3 coding DNA: TGCAGCGTTGAGGGTTTGACAGGGGGGGCACCTGGCTACACCTTC.

This clonotype occurred many times. The chain carries TRBV27 and TRBJ2-3; a possible D gene is TRBD1 (6 bases). V lost 2 bases and J lost 6, with 15 bases in between. CDR1 and CDR2 (germline): MNHEY, SMNVEV (reference sequence). The CDR3 is made up of 15 amino acids. The CDR3 spells CASSLEQGTMDTQYF. CDR3 in DNA: TGTGCCAGCAGTTTAGAACAGGGTACAATGGATACGCAGTATTTT.

This rearrangement joins TRBV7-2 to TRBJ1-2; 7 bases are shared with TRBD1. With V trimmed by 4 bases and J by 4 bases, 9 bases remained unmatched. Germline lookup yields CDR1 SGHTA and CDR2 FQGNSA. This CDR3 has 15 amino acids. The CDR3: CASSSRQGDFYGYTF. The CDR3 nucleotides are TGTGCCAGCAGCTCGAGACAGGGAGATTTCTATGGCTACACCTTC.

This clonotype has ten or more counts. The chain recombines TRBV7-6 with TRBJ2-2; 7 bases agree with TRBD1. V dropped 5 bases and J dropped 5; count of bases not matched to a gene: 8. The CDR3 spans 15 residues. The germline gives CDR1 SGHVS, CDR2 FNYEAQ. The CDR3 DNA reads as TGTGCCAGCAGCCCTAGGACAGGTAGAACCGGGGAGCTGTTTTTT. Translation: CASSPRTGRTGELFF.

This clonotype was counted a few times. The chain has TRBV7-6 and TRBJ1-4; D unclear. Between the trimmed V and J ends, which lost 4 bases and 0 bases, there was a span of 12 bases. The CDR3 sequence is 16 residues long. Looked up from germline, CDR1 is SGHVS and CDR2 is FNYEAQ. The CDR3 sequence is CASSSSMTTTNEKLFF. In DNA form, the CDR3 reads TGTGCCAGCAGCTCATCTATGACAACAACTAATGAAAAACTGTTTTTT.

Here the CDR3 reads CATGAASTDTQYF. The CDR3 nucleotides read TGTGCCACCGGAGCGGCTAGCACAGATACGCAGTATTTT. The chain uses TRBV19 and TRBJ2-3, with TRBD2 as a possible D gene (5 bases). The germline gives CDR1 LNHDA, CDR2 SQIVND (reference sequence). The CDR3 is 13 residues long. The germline V and J ends were trimmed by 10 bases and 0 bases, with 11 bases remaining between them.

As for this clonotype: Being one base from a much bigger clone, this may be a read error. V gene TRBV4-3 combines with J gene TRBJ2-7; 7 positions match TRBD2. Germline CDR1 is LGHNA and CDR2 is YSLEER. This CDR3 spans 14 amino acids. CDR3 region: CASSQDIGDYKQYF. CDR3 DNA: TGCGCCAGCAGCCAAGATATCGGGGACTACAAGCAGTACTTC.

This clonotype was found a few times. This chain links TRBV13 with TRBJ1-6; no firm D call. Trimming took off 3 bases at V and 5 bases at J, with 8 bases between the two ends. This CDR3 is 14 amino acids long. Germline V CDR1 and CDR2: PRHDT, FYEKMQ (reference sequence). The CDR3: CASSFDGHNSPLHF. DNA of the CDR3: TGTGCCAGCAGCTTTGACGGACATAATTCACCCCTCCACTTT.